Presented here are 32 T cell receptor beta chains from one specimen sequenced in a study of beta chain features in type 1 diabetes. Of the isolated RNA, all was reverse transcribed, and so the sequenced material was expressed TCRB transcripts. Only in-frame clones appear in the TCRdb table, and some are missing; sequencing was by immunoSEQ multiplex PCR. Of some 99,000 clones listed, 30% to 40% were seen once; the top ten hold less than 0.08%. The sample consisted of stem cell memory CD4+ T cells from blood. The source is a young woman in good health.

The rearrangement joins TRBV6-5 to TRBJ1-1; no clear D gene. Germline lookup yields CDR1 MNHEY and CDR2 SVGAGI. CDR3 length: 14 residues. The germline V and J ends were trimmed by 8 bases and 4 bases, with 17 bases remaining between them. Here the CDR3 reads CASWYGGFITEAFF. The CDR3 DNA is TGTGCCAGCTGGTACGGAGGGTTTATCACTGAAGCTTTCTTT.

The chain carries TRBV15 and TRBJ2-7; TRBD1 might be the D (6 bases). The germline CDR1 and CDR2 sequences are LNHNV and YYDKDF (reference sequence). V lost 3 bases and J 5 bases, leaving 17 bases between the germline ends. CDR3 length equals 15 residues. The CDR3 DNA is TGTGCCACCAGCAGCCAATTTTCGGGACACCACGAGCAGTACTTC. It codes for CATSSQFSGHHEQYF.

This clone was observed a few times. The chain joins TRBV30 to TRBJ2-3; D is possibly TRBD2 (6 bases). The germline V gene encodes CDR1 GTSNPN and CDR2 SVGIG (reference sequence). Trimming pared 2 bases from V and 2 bases from J, leaving 14 bases between. This CDR3 has 15 residues. In nucleotides, the CDR3 is TGTGCCTGGAGTAAGAGCGGGCATGACACAGATACGCAGTATTTT. Its protein product is CAWSKSGHDTDTQYF.

The chain links TRBV18 to TRBJ2-7; D call uncertain. V lost 5 bases, J lost 0 bases, and 11 bases lay in between. CDR1 KGHSH and CDR2 LQKENI come from the germline V gene. The CDR3 sequence is 14 residues long. CDR3 nucleotides: TGTGCCAGCTCATTGGGCCAGAACTCCTACGAGCAGTACTTC. It translates to CASSLGQNSYEQYF.

The chain joins TRBV19 to TRBJ2-7; TRBD2 agrees at 13 bases. The CDR3 spans 14 residues. The junction had 8 bases not matched to a gene; V was cut back by 8 bases and J by 7 bases. CDR1 and CDR2 from the germline V gene are LNHDA and SQIVND (reference sequence). CDR3 sequence (DNA): TGTGCCAGTTCCGGACTAGCGGGAGTAGGAGAGCAGTACTTC. Its translation is CASSGLAGVGEQYF. Complete variable domain (other parts from reference TRBV19 and TRBJ2-7): DGGITQSPKYLFRKEGQNVTLSCEQNLNHDAMYWYRQDPGQGLRLIYYSQIVNDFQKGDIAEGYSVSREKKESFPLTVTSAQKNPTAFYLCASSGLAGVGEQYFGPGTRLTVT.

This clone was seen only a few times. The rearrangement uses TRBV15 and TRBJ2-1; TRBD2 agrees at 8 bases. The CDR3 extends over 14 amino acids. V was clipped by 3 bases and J by 3 bases; unmatched bases: 1. Germline V gene data show CDR1 as LNHNV and CDR2 as YYDKDF (reference sequence). CDR3 bases: TGTGCCACCAGCAGGACTAGCGTCTACAATGAGCAGTTCTTC. Its translation is CATSRTSVYNEQFF.

The rearrangement links TRBV28 to TRBJ2-1, with 9 nucleotides matching TRBD2. V trimming: 8 bases; J trimming: 7 bases; junction bases outside the gene matches: 9. In germline, CDR1 is MDHEN, CDR2 SYDVKM. The CDR3 totals 14 residues. CDR3 sequence (DNA): TGTGCCAGCTTTGAGACTAGCGGCAGGAATGAGCAGTTCTTC. Translating gives CASFETSGRNEQFF.

The genes are TRBV7-8 and TRBJ2-1; 8 nucleotides agree with TRBD2. Germline CDR1 is SGHVS and CDR2 is FQNEAQ. This CDR3 is 15 amino acids long. The V gene end was trimmed by 8 bases and the J gene end by 1 base; junction bases not matched to a gene: 7. The CDR3, as DNA: TGTGCCAGCGATGAGCGGGAGAGGTCCTACAATGAGCAGTTCTTC. Encoded protein: CASDERERSYNEQFF. Looking up the rest from reference TRBV7-8 and TRBJ2-1 gives the full variable domain: GAGVSQSPRYKVAKRGQDVALRCDPISGHVSLFWYQQALGQGPEFLTYFQNEAQLDKSGLPSDRFFAERPEGSVSTLKIQRTQQEDSAVYLCASDERERSYNEQFFGPGTRLTVL.

This clone was seen more than once but under ten times. The chain has TRBV7-2 and TRBJ2-7, with TRBD2 matching 11 bases. From germline, CDR1 is SGHTA and CDR2 FQGNSA. The CDR3 contains 15 residues. Trimming cost V 7 bases and J 4 bases; bases outside gene matches: 9. The CDR3 DNA is TGTGCCAGCATCAGCACTAGCGGGAGATTTTACGAGCAGTACTTC. It is translated as CASISTSGRFYEQYF.

The chain links TRBV9 to TRBJ2-1; D may be TRBD1 (6 bases). Trimming left V 4 bases short and J 6 bases short, with 14 bases between. Looked up from germline, CDR1 is SGDLS and CDR2 is YYNGEE. CDR3 size: 14 residues. DNA for the CDR3: TGTGCCAGCAGCTCCCAGACAGGAATCAATGAGCAGTTCTTC. Amino acid sequence: CASSSQTGINEQFF.

The gene calls are TRBV19 and TRBJ2-6, with 9 bases matching TRBD1. Germline V gene lookup returns CDR1 LNHDA and CDR2 SQIVND (reference sequence). Losses at the gene ends were 3 bases for V and 2 bases for J; bases not matched to a gene: 5. CDR3 length equals 17 residues. Here the CDR3 reads CASSIGQGYAGANVLTF. The DNA for the CDR3 is TGTGCCAGTAGTATTGGACAGGGGTATGCTGGGGCCAACGTCCTGACTTTC.

The chain recombines TRBV2 with TRBJ2-7, with 7 bases matching TRBD2. Per the germline V gene, CDR1 is SNHLY and CDR2 is FYNNEI. The J segment lost 7 bases and the V segment lost 10 bases, leaving 7 bases of the junction unmatched. The CDR3 has 11 amino acids. CDR3 in DNA: TGTGCCACCCGACTAGCCGGGGAGCAGTACTTC. This translates into CATRLAGEQYF.

This clone was counted a few times. This sequence joins TRBV7-9 and TRBJ2-7; TRBD1 matches 8 bases. V trimming: 4 bases; J trimming: 0 bases; junction bases outside the gene matches: 11. This CDR3 has 17 residues. Per germline, CDR1 SEHNR and CDR2 FQNEAQ (reference sequence). The CDR3 spells CASSSPRQGRSSYEQYF. CDR3 bases: TGTGCCAGCAGCTCTCCTAGACAGGGGCGGAGCTCCTACGAGCAGTACTTC.

Only a few counts were recorded for this clone. This sequence joins TRBV7-9 and TRBJ1-1, with D hard to call. The germline V and J ends were trimmed by 0 bases and 1 base, with 3 bases remaining between them. The CDR3 has 13 amino acids. Germline V CDR1 and CDR2: SEHNR, FQNEAQ (reference sequence). The CDR3 sequence: CASSLAQNTEAFF. CDR3 nucleotides: TGTGCCAGCAGCTTAGCACAGAACACTGAAGCTTTCTTT.

V usage is TRBV10-3 and J usage is TRBJ2-2; TRBD1 aligns across 7 bases. Germline CDR1 reads ENHRY; CDR2 reads SYGVKD. V gave up 5 bases and J gave up 2 bases; unmatched junction bases: 5. This CDR3 comprises 15 residues. Here the CDR3 DNA reads TGTGCCATCAGTTTTCGGGACAGCAACACCGGGGAGCTGTTTTTT. As protein: CAISFRDSNTGELFF.

This clone was counted ten times or more. This rearrangement joins TRBV29-1 to TRBJ2-7; D is possibly TRBD2 (6 bases). CDR3 length: 13 amino acids. CDR1 and CDR2 (germline): SQVTM, ANQGSEA. V was trimmed by 8 bases and J by 4 bases, leaving 18 bases between them. CDR3 DNA: TGCAGCCCTGGGAACGGGAGATGGTACGAGCAGTACTTC. Translation gives CSPGNGRWYEQYF.

This chain uses TRBV5-6 with TRBJ2-7; the match to TRBD1 covers 7 bases. The junction had 6 bases not matched to a gene; V was cut back by 4 bases and J by 2 bases. Per germline, CDR1 SGHDT and CDR2 YYEEEE. The CDR3 spans 14 residues. The CDR3 coding sequence is TGTGCCAGCAGCCCAGGGGGTATCACCTACGAGCAGTACTTC. It codes for CASSPGGITYEQYF.

The chain uses TRBV28 and TRBJ2-7; 9 positions agree with TRBD1. This CDR3 is built from 17 residues. Trimming cost V 7 bases and J 1 base; bases outside gene matches: 14. In germline, CDR1 is MDHEN, CDR2 SYDVKM. CDR3 sequence reads: CASTPLQGARISYEQYF. Written as DNA, the CDR3 is TGTGCCAGCACCCCACTACAGGGGGCGCGAATATCCTACGAGCAGTACTTC.

This sequence joins TRBV27 and TRBJ1-2; 10 bases match TRBD1. Germline trimming cut 5 bases from V and 0 bases from J; bases unmatched to any gene: 12. CDR1 and CDR2 (germline): MNHEY, SMNVEV (reference sequence). The CDR3 covers 18 residues. The CDR3 region is CASSAFRDRGRANYGYTF. In DNA, the CDR3 is TGTGCCAGCAGTGCCTTCCGGGACAGGGGAAGGGCTAACTATGGCTACACCTTC.

V usage is TRBV5-1 and J usage is TRBJ2-1, with 9 bases matching TRBD2. Germline-derived CDR1 and CDR2 are SGHRS and YFSETQ. V gave up 4 bases and J gave up 5 bases; unmatched junction bases: 7. The length of the CDR3 is 15 residues. DNA for the CDR3: TGCGCCAGCAGCCTTAATAGCGGGAGAAACAATGAGCAGTTCTTC. It specifies CASSLNSGRNNEQFF.

V is TRBV7-9 and J is TRBJ2-1; D gene ambiguous. Trimming cost V 8 bases and J 7 bases, with 12 bases left between them. Germline CDR1 reads SEHNR; CDR2 reads FQNEAQ (reference sequence). There are 12 residues in the CDR3. The CDR3 loop is CASQPGKNEQFF. CDR3 coding DNA: TGTGCCAGCCAGCCAGGAAAAAATGAGCAGTTCTTC.

V gene TRBV27 combines with J gene TRBJ2-1; 10 nucleotides align to TRBD2. Germline V gene lookup returns CDR1 MNHEY and CDR2 SMNVEV (reference sequence). This CDR3 spans 14 amino acids. The V and J ends lost 3 bases and 7 bases, in that order; junction bases with no gene match: 3. Here the CDR3 reads CASSFSGRFNEQFF. The CDR3 DNA reads TGTGCCAGCAGTTTTAGCGGGAGGTTTAATGAGCAGTTCTTC.

The genes are TRBV11-2 and TRBJ2-7, with D maybe TRBD1 (6 bases). This CDR3 has 15 residues. V lost 3 bases and J 3 bases, leaving 15 bases between the germline ends. Germline assignment: CDR1 SGHAT and CDR2 FQNNGV. In nucleotides, the CDR3 is TGTGCCAGCAGCTTCCGCAGACAGGCCGACTACGAGCAGTACTTC. This translates into CASSFRRQADYEQYF.

The V call is TRBV10-3, the J call TRBJ2-5; a possible D gene is TRBD2 (6 bases). Germline V gene sequence: CDR1 ENHRY, CDR2 SYGVKD. This CDR3 is 12 amino acids long. Trimming shortened V by 4 bases and J by 9 bases, and 12 bases separated the two germline ends. The CDR3 is CAISVSSEAQYF. In nucleotides, the CDR3 is TGTGCCATCAGTGTATCTAGCGAGGCCCAGTACTTC.

The V gene is TRBV10-3, the J gene TRBJ2-1, with TRBD1 identical over 7 bases. CDR1 and CDR2 (germline): ENHRY, SYGVKD. Germline trimming cut 7 bases from V and 5 bases from J; bases unmatched to any gene: 11. The CDR3 sequence is 15 residues long. The DNA for the CDR3 is TGTGCCATCATGGCGGCAGGGGGAGAAGACAATGAGCAGTTCTTC. Amino acid sequence: CAIMAAGGEDNEQFF.

The V and J genes are TRBV6-6 and TRBJ1-2; TRBD1 aligns across 8 bases. V trimming: 9 bases; J trimming: 3 bases; junction bases outside the gene matches: 6. The CDR3 contains 13 residues. Germline values: CDR1 MNHNY, CDR2 SVGAGI (reference sequence). In DNA, the CDR3 is TGTGCCAGTCACAAGACAGGGGACTATGGCTACACCTTC. It encodes CASHKTGDYGYTF.

This clone has only a few counts. The chain is built from TRBV6-1 and TRBJ2-7, with a tentative D call TRBD2 (5 bases). In germline, CDR1 is MNHNS, CDR2 SASEGT. The CDR3 contains 15 residues. Trimming took off 7 bases at V and 3 bases at J, with 19 bases between the two ends. As DNA, the CDR3 is TGTGCCAGCAAAAGGAGGAGCAGACCGGACTACGAGCAGTACTTC. It codes for CASKRRSRPDYEQYF.

This clone was seen a few times. The V and J genes are TRBV5-1 and TRBJ2-7; 11 nucleotides match TRBD1. Trimming cost V 4 bases and J 2 bases; bases outside gene matches: 8. CDR1 is SGHRS, CDR2 YFSETQ, per germline. The CDR3 is 16 residues long. CDR3 DNA sequence: TGCGCCAGCAGCCCGAGTCGGGGACAGGGGGCCTACGAGCAGTACTTC. It is translated as CASSPSRGQGAYEQYF.

The chain joins TRBV19 to TRBJ2-5; D might be TRBD1 (5 bases). This CDR3 contains 20 residues. The germline CDR1 and CDR2 sequences are LNHDA and SQIVND (reference sequence). Trimming shortened V by 4 bases and J by 1 base, and 28 bases separated the two germline ends. The CDR3 DNA is TGTGCCAGTAGTAGGCGGTCAGGGTCCGCAAGTTGGTTCCGCCAAGAGACCCAGTACTTC. This gives the protein CASSRRSGSASWFRQETQYF. The entire variable domain, with the rest obtained from reference TRBV19 and TRBJ2-5, is as follows: DGGITQSPKYLFRKEGQNVTLSCEQNLNHDAMYWYRQDPGQGLRLIYYSQIVNDFQKGDIAEGYSVSREKKESFPLTVTSAQKNPTAFYLCASSRRSGSASWFRQETQYFGPGTRLLVL.

The chain employs TRBV5-6 and TRBJ1-5; 7 nucleotides match TRBD1. The junction had 6 bases not matched to a gene; V was cut back by 4 bases and J by 2 bases. Germline CDR1 SGHDT, CDR2 YYEEEE. The CDR3 is 15 amino acids. CDR3 sequence (DNA): TGTGCCAGCAGCCGACAGGGCACGGGCAATCAGCCCCAGCATTTT. It is translated as CASSRQGTGNQPQHF.

The rearrangement uses TRBV6-1 and TRBJ2-7; D is perhaps TRBD2 (5 bases). V was cut by 4 bases and J by 0 bases, with 16 bases left in between. Germline assignment: CDR1 MNHNS and CDR2 SASEGT. This CDR3 has 16 amino acids. The CDR3 DNA sequence: TGTGCCAGCAGTGGTAGGACTTCGGCCCGCTCCTACGAGCAGTACTTC. Amino acids: CASSGRTSARSYEQYF.

The chain couples TRBV6-6 to TRBJ1-2; D is uncertain. The CDR3 extends over 14 amino acids. Germline CDR1 and CDR2: MNHNY and SVGAGI (reference sequence). The V end was cut by 0 bases, the J end by 2 bases, with 7 bases between. The CDR3 DNA sequence: TGTGCCAGCAGTTACTCGAGAGGGAACTATGGCTACACCTTC. Its protein product is CASSYSRGNYGYTF.